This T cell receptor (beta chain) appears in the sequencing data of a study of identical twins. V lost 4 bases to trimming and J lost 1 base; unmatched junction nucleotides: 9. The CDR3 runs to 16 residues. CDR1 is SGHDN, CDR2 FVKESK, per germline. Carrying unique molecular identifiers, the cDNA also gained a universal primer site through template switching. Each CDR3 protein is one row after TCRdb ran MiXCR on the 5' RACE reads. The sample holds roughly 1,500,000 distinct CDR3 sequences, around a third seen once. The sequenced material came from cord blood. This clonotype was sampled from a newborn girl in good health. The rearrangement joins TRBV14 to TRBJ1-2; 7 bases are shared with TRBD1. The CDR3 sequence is CASSPRTGALNYGYTF. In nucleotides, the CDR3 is TGTGCCAGCAGCCCCCGCACAGGGGCCCTTAACTATGGCTACACCTTC. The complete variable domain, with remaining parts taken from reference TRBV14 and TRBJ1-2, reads EAGVTQFPSHSVIEKGQTVTLRCDPISGHDNLYWYRRVMGKEIKFLLHFVKESKQDESGMPNNRFLAERTGGTYSTLKVQPAELEDSGVYFCASSPRTGALNYGYTFGSGTRLTVV.